This TCR beta chain was sequenced in a study of cytomegalovirus exposure and HLA in healthy donors. Notes on the study in general: With later analysis, a missense DCLRE1C variant became linked to TCR beta V- and J-gene trimming. It was in a later analysis that TCR association rates were seen to vary by HLA locus, highest for DRB1 and lowest for HLA-C.

This clone showed up just a few times. Antigen: not known. Healthy bone marrow donors supplied every sample. V gave up 6 bases and J gave up 5 bases, with 7 bases separating them. The CDR3 sequence is 12 residues long. Germline V CDR1 and CDR2: MNHEY, SMNVEV (reference sequence). It was with 60 Vbeta and 13 Jbeta primers that the PCR ran. The method was immunoSEQ multiplex PCR; TCRdb's version includes in-frame clones alone and lacks a portion of them. The data contain some 130,000 clones, under 85% of them seen just once; the ten biggest clones take up 4% to 5%. The rearrangement joins TRBV27 to TRBJ2-2, with a possible D match to TRBD1 (5 bases). Sequences were obtained from PBMCs. The TCR sequence derives from a male donor in good health and CMV-seropositive. The CDR3 bases are TGTGCCAGCAGCAGGGCTACCGGGGAGCTGTTTTTT. Translated, it gives CASSRATGELFF.